This entry concerns a single TCR beta chain. What it binds is unknown. The PCR employed 60 Vbeta primers together with 13 Jbeta primers. Method: immunoSEQ multiplex PCR; TCRdb's copy keeps in-frame clones and lacks some. The sample yields roughly 93,000 clones, about 81% seen once. CDR3 length equals 14 residues. V lost 2 bases to trimming and J lost 3 bases; unmatched junction nucleotides: 6. Germline values: CDR1 SQVTM, CDR2 ANQGSEA. The sample is drawn from a study of cytomegalovirus exposure and HLA in healthy donors. Points from the study as a whole: V- and J-gene trimming of TCR beta was linked (in a later analysis) to a missense DCLRE1C variant. Specificity for CMV antigens was confirmed in vitro for a few of the CMV-associated chains.

The chain has TRBV29-1 and TRBJ1-2, with 7 bases identical to TRBD1. The sample taken for sequencing was PBMCs. The sequence derives from a man younger than 35 in good health and CMV-seropositive. The CDR3 sequence: CSVETGELDYGYTF. The CDR3 DNA sequence: TGCAGCGTTGAAACAGGGGAGTTGGACTATGGCTACACCTTC.